This T cell receptor (beta chain) was identified during a study of cytomegalovirus exposure and HLA in healthy donors. This CDR3 comprises 15 residues. The V and J ends lost 4 bases and 4 bases respectively, with 18 bases between them. Per the germline V gene, CDR1 is SGDLS and CDR2 is YYNGEE. Primers for the PCR totalled 60 Vbeta and 13 Jbeta. Produced via immunoSEQ multiplex PCR; TCRdb's table is partial and in-frame only. Listed are under 130,000 clones; approximately 3.7% falls within the top ten. Sequenced material: PBMCs. The receptor was derived from a man aged 40-50 years in good health and CMV-seronegative. The rearrangement links TRBV9 to TRBJ2-7, with D perhaps TRBD2 (7 bases). CDR3 amino acids: CASSPWGGAPYEQYF. Written as DNA, the CDR3 is TGTGCCAGCAGCCCGTGGGGGGGGGCGCCTTACGAGCAGTACTTC.